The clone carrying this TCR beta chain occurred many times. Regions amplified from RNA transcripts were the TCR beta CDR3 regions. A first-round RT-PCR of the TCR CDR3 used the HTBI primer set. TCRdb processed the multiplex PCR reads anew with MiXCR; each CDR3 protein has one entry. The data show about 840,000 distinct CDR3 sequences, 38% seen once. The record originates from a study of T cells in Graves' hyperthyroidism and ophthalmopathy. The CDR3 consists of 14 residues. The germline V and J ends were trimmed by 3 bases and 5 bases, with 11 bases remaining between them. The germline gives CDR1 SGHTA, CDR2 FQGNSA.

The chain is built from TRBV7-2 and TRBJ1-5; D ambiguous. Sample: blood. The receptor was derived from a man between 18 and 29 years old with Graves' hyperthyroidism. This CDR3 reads CASSFQFEHQPQHF. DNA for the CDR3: TGTGCCAGCAGCTTCCAATTCGAACATCAGCCCCAGCATTTT.